The sequence of this TCR beta chain was determined in a study of patients and donors after allogeneic stem cell transplantation. In TCRdb, the RT-PCR reads were re-called with MiXCR into one record per CDR3 protein. The table shows approximately 170,000 distinct CDR3 sequences, with nearly 25% occurring only once. The V and J ends lost 1 base and 7 bases respectively, with 13 bases between them. The CDR3 runs 14 residues. This clonotype has at least ten counts. Sequencing was performed on blood, either unsorted or a sorted T cell fraction (not recorded which). This clonotype was sampled from a human donor who was either an allogeneic HSCT recipient or a stem cell or donor lymphocyte infusion donor (not recorded which). It is not recorded whose cells these are; they may come from a transplant donor. The chain is built from TRBV12-3 or TRBV12-4 and TRBJ1-1, with D perhaps TRBD1 (5 bases). The CDR3 DNA reads TGTGCCAGCAGTTTAGGTGCAGGGCTGGGTGAAGCTTTCTTT. This codes for CASSLGAGLGEAFF.